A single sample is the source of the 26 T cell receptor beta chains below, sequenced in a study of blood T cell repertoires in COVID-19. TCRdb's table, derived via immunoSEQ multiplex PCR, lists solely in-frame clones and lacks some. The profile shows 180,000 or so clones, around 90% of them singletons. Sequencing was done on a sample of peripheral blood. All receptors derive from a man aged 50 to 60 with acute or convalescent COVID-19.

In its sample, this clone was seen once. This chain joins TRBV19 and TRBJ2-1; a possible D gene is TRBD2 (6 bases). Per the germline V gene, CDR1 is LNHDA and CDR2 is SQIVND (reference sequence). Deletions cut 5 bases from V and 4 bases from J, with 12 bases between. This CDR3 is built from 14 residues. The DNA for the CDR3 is TGTGCCAGTAGTTCCGACGGGACTTACAATGAGCAGTTCTTC. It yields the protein CASSSDGTYNEQFF.

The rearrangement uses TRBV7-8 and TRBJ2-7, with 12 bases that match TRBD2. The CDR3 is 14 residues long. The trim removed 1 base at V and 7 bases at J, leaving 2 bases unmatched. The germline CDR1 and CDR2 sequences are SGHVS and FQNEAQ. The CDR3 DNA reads TGTGCCAGCAGCTTAGATCTAGCGGGGGGGGAGCAGTACGTC. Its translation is CASSLDLAGGEQYV.

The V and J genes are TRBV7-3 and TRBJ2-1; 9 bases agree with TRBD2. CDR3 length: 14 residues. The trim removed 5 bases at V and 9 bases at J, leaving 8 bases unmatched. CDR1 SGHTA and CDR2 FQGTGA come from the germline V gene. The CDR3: CASSRLAGRGEQFF. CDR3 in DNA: TGTGCCAGCAGCAGGCTAGCGGGGAGGGGTGAGCAGTTCTTC. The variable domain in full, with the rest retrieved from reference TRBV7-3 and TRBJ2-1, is GAGVSQTPSNKVTEKGKYVELRCDPISGHTALYWYRQSLGQGPEFLIYFQGTGAADDSGLPNDRFFAVRPEGSVSTLKIQRTERGDSAVYLCASSRLAGRGEQFFGPGTRLTVL.

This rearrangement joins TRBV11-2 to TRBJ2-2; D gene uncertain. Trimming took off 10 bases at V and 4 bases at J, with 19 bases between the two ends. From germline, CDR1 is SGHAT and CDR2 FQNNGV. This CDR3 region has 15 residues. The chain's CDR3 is CATRLFVSSTGELFF. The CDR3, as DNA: TGTGCCACTAGACTGTTCGTCTCGAGCACCGGGGAGCTGTTTTTT.

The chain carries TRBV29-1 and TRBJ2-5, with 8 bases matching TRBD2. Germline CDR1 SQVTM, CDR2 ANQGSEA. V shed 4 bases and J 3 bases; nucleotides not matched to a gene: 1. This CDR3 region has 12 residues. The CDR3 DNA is TGCAGCGTTGCGGGGGGGGAAGAGACCCAGTACTTC. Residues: CSVAGGEETQYF.

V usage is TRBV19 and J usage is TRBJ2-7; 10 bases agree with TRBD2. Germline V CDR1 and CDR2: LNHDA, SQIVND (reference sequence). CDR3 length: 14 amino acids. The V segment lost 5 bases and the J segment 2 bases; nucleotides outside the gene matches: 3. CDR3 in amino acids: CASSLAGAPYEQYF. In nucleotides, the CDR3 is TGTGCCAGTAGTCTAGCGGGAGCCCCCTACGAGCAGTACTTC.

The CDR3 nucleotides read TGTGCCAGCAGCGGAAGAGCGGGGGGCACAGATACGCAGTATTTT. Amino acid sequence: CASSGRAGGTDTQYF. The chain employs TRBV5-5 and TRBJ2-3; TRBD2 matches at 8 bases. The length of the CDR3 is 15 residues. Germline trimming cut 4 bases from V and 1 base from J; bases unmatched to any gene: 5. Germline V gene data show CDR1 as SGHKS and CDR2 as YYEKEE (reference sequence).

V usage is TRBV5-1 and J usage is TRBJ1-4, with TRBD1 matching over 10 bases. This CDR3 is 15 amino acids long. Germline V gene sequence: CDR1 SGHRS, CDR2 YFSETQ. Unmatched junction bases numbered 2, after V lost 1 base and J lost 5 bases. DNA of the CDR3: TGCGCCAGCAGCTTGTCGGGACAGGGGAATGAAAAACTGTTTTTT. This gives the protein CASSLSGQGNEKLFF.

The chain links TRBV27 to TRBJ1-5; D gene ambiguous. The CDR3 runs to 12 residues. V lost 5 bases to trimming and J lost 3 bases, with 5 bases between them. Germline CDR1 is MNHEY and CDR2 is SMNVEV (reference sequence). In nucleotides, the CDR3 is TGTGCCAGCAGTCCTCTCAATCAGCCCCAGCATTTT. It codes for CASSPLNQPQHF.

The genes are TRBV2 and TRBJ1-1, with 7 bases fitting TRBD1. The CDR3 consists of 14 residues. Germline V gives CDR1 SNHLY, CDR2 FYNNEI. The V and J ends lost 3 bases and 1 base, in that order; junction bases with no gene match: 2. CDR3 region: CASSDGTANTEAFF. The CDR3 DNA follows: TGTGCCAGCAGTGATGGGACAGCGAACACTGAAGCTTTCTTT.

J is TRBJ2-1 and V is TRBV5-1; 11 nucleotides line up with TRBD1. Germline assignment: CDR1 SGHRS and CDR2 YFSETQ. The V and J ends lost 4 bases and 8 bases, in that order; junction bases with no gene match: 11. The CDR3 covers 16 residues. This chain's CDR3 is CASSGRDRGEQDEQFF. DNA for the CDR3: TGCGCCAGCAGCGGCCGGGACAGGGGGGAACAAGATGAGCAGTTCTTC.

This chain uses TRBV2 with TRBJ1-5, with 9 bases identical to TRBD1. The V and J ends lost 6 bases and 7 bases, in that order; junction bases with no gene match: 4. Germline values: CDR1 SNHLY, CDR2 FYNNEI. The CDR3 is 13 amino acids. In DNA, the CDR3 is TGTGCCAGCAGCCGGGACAGGGAACAGCCCCAGCATTTT. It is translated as CASSRDREQPQHF.

The CDR3 here is CASTTQGGGTGELFF. The CDR3 nucleotides are TGTGCCAGCACGACACAGGGTGGCGGCACCGGGGAGCTGTTTTTT. The chain joins TRBV27 to TRBJ2-2; possibly TRBD1 for D (6 bases). CDR3 size: 15 residues. CDR1 and CDR2 from the germline V gene are MNHEY and SMNVEV (reference sequence). V was pared by 7 bases and J by 4 bases, with 16 bases between.

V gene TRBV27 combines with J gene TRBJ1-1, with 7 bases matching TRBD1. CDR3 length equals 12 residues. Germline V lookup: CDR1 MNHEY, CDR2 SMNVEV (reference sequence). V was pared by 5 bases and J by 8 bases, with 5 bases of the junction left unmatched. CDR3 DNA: TGTGCCAGCAGTAACCGACAGGGAGAAGCTTTCTTT. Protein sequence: CASSNRQGEAFF.

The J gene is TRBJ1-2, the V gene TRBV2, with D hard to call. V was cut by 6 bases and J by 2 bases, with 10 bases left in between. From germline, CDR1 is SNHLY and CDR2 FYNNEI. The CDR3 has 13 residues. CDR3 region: CASRTSGNYGYTF. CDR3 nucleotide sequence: TGTGCCAGCAGGACTTCGGGGAACTATGGCTACACCTTC.

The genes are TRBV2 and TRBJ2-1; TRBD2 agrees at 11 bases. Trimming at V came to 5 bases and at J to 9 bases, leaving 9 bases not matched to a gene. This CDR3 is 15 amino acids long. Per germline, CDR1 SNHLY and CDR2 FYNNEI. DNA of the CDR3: TGTGCCAGCAGTATTAGCGGGAGGGCCAGCGGTGAGCAGTTCTTC. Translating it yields CASSISGRASGEQFF.

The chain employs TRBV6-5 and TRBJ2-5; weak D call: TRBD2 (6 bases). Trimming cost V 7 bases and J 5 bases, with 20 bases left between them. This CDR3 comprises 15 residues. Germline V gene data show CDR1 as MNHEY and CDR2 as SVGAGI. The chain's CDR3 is CASNEGSAGKETQYF. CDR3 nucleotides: TGTGCCAGCAACGAAGGGTCTGCGGGAAAGGAGACCCAGTACTTC.

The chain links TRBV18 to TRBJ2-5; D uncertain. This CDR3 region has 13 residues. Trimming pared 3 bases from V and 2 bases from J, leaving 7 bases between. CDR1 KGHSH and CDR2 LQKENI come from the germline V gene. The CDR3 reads CASSPQVQETQYF. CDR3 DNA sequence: TGTGCCAGCTCACCCCAGGTACAAGAGACCCAGTACTTC.

Here the CDR3 reads CASSFGGRYNEQFF. Written as DNA, the CDR3 is TGCGCCAGCAGCTTCGGGGGGAGATACAATGAGCAGTTCTTC. The J gene is TRBJ2-1, the V gene TRBV5-1, with TRBD2 matching 7 bases. The J segment lost 4 bases and the V segment lost 2 bases, leaving 3 bases of the junction unmatched. The length of the CDR3 is 14 residues. Per germline, CDR1 SGHRS and CDR2 YFSETQ. Full variable domain (remainder filled in from reference TRBV5-1 and TRBJ2-1): KAGVTQTPRYLIKTRGQQVTLSCSPISGHRSVSWYQQTPGQGLQFLFEYFSETQRNKGNFPGRFSGRQFSNSRSEMNVSTLELGDSALYLCASSFGGRYNEQFFGPGTRLTVL.

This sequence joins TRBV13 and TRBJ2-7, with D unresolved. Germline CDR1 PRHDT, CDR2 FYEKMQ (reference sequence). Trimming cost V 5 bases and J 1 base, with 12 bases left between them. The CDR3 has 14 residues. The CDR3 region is CASSTRLRSYEQYV. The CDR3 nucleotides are TGTGCCAGCAGCACCCGGCTCAGGTCCTACGAGCAGTACGTC.

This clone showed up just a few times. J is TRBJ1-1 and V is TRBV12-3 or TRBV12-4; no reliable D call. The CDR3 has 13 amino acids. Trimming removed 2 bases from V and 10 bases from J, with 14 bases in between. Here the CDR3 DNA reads TGTGCCAGCAGTTTAATATTCGGGAGGAGAGCTTTCTTT. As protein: CASSLIFGRRAFF.

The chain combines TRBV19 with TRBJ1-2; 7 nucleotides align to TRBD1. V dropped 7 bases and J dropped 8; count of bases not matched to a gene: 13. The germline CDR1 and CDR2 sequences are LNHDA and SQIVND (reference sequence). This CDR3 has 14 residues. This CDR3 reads CASNPGQRVNGYTF. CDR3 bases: TGTGCCAGTAATCCGGGACAGAGGGTGAACGGCTACACCTTC.

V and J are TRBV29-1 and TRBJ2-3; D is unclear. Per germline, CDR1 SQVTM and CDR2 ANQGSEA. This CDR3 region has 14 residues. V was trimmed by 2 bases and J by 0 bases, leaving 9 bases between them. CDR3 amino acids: CSVEPPSSTDTQYF. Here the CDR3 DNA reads TGCAGCGTTGAACCCCCTAGTAGCACAGATACGCAGTATTTT.

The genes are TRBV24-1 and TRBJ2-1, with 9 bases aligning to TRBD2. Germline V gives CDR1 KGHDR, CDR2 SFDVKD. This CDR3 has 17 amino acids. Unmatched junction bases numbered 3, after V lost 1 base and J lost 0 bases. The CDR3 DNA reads TGTGCCACCAGTGATTTCGGACTAGCGAGCTCCTACAATGAGCAGTTCTTC. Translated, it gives CATSDFGLASSYNEQFF.

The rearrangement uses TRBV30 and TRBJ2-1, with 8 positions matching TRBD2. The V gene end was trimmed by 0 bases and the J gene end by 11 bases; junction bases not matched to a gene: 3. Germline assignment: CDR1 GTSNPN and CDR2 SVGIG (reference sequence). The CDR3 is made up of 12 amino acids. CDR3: CAWSVAGGKQFF. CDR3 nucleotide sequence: TGTGCCTGGAGTGTTGCGGGGGGTAAGCAGTTCTTC.

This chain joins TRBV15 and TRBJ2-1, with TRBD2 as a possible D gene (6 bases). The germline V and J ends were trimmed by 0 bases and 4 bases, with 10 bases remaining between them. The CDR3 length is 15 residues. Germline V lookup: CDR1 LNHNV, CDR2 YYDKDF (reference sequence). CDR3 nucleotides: TGTGCCACCAGCAGAGATAGAGGGACTTACAATGAGCAGTTCTTC. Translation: CATSRDRGTYNEQFF.